This TCR beta chain comes out of a study of T-cell memory formation after mild COVID-19. Study results and limitations: Whether day 37 second-wave clones are SARS-CoV-2-specific was not confirmed. Detection of some responders pre-infection suggested pre-existing cross-reactive memory T cells participated.

In regard to this clonotype: The antigen is undetermined.

TCRdb itself ran the 5' RACE reads through MiXCR, one entry per CDR3 protein. The data contain roughly 240,000 distinct CDR3 sequences, just over 15% of them singletons. This CDR3 is 14 amino acids long. V shed 1 base and J shed 9 bases, with 10 bases lying between them. Germline V lookup: CDR1 SGHAT, CDR2 FQNNGV. This TCR was recovered from an adult woman who had mild COVID-19 (a few samples of this study predate the infection). Cell type and time point are not known. The chain uses TRBV11-2 and TRBJ1-6; D remains unclear. Sequencing input: PBMCs or a T cell subset sorted from them (not recorded which). CDR3 sequence: CASSLVGDSSPLHF. The CDR3 nucleotides read TGTGCCAGCAGCTTAGTCGGGGATAGTTCACCCCTCCACTTT.